Listed below are T cell receptor beta chains from one sample, sequenced in a study of T cells in Graves' hyperthyroidism and ophthalmopathy. In TCRdb, the multiplex PCR reads were re-called with MiXCR into one record per CDR3 protein. Of 550,000 to 800,000 distinct CDR3 sequences listed, 15% to 20% are singletons. The material sequenced was blood. These receptors were collected from a man in his fifties or sixties with Graves' hyperthyroidism. CDR3s include the opening cysteine and the closing phenylalanine or tryptophan. Each record gives: D gene, J gene, clone size, V gene, CDR3 protein, CDR3 DNA. The D gene is left open where the match is weak. Size is stated for part of the rows, as once, few or many counts, or as a class when the clone is expanded.

d_call: -
j_call: TRBJ2-5
clone_size: many
v_call: TRBV18
cdr3_aa: CASSPPGDLETQYF
cdr3_nt: TGTGCCAGCTCACCGCCGGGAGACCTTGAGACCCAGTACTTC

d_call: TRBD1
j_call: TRBJ1-2
clone_size: -
v_call: TRBV28
cdr3_aa: CASSTRDRVFYGYTF
cdr3_nt: TGTGCCAGCAGTACGAGGGACAGGGTCTTTTATGGCTACACCTTC

d_call: -
j_call: TRBJ2-7
clone_size: -
v_call: TRBV12-3/TRBV12-4
cdr3_aa: CASSSKSDRYEQYF
cdr3_nt: TGTGCCAGCAGCTCCAAATCAGACCGCTACGAGCAGTACTTC

d_call: TRBD2
j_call: TRBJ2-2
clone_size: -
v_call: TRBV2
cdr3_aa: CASSGVGLAGGPNTGELFF
cdr3_nt: TGTGCCAGCAGTGGGGTTGGTCTAGCGGGAGGGCCTAACACCGGGGAGCTGTTTTTT

d_call: -
j_call: TRBJ1-1
clone_size: few
v_call: TRBV28
cdr3_aa: CASSIRGSTFF
cdr3_nt: TGTGCCAGCTCTATTAGGGGTTCGACTTTCTTT

d_call: TRBD1
j_call: TRBJ2-1
clone_size: few
v_call: TRBV19
cdr3_aa: CASRTGFEQFF
cdr3_nt: TGTGCCAGCAGGACAGGCTTTGAGCAGTTCTTC

d_call: TRBD1
j_call: TRBJ2-7
clone_size: many
v_call: TRBV12-3/TRBV12-4
cdr3_aa: CASRGTGDEQYF
cdr3_nt: TGTGCCAGCAGAGGTACAGGGGACGAGCAGTACTTC

d_call: -
j_call: TRBJ2-1
clone_size: -
v_call: TRBV10-1
cdr3_aa: CASSEALGGNEQFF
cdr3_nt: TGCGCCAGCAGTGAGGCATTGGGGGGCAATGAGCAGTTCTTC

d_call: -
j_call: TRBJ1-4
clone_size: many
v_call: TRBV24-1
cdr3_aa: CATQGQPNEKLFF
cdr3_nt: TGTGCCACCCAGGGACAACCCAATGAAAAACTGTTTTTT

d_call: TRBD2
j_call: TRBJ2-3
clone_size: once
v_call: TRBV12-3/TRBV12-4
cdr3_aa: CASSSGVAGAVDTQYF
cdr3_nt: TGTGCCAGCAGCTCCGGTGTAGCGGGAGCGGTAGATACGCAGTATTTT

d_call: TRBD2
j_call: TRBJ2-1
clone_size: -
v_call: TRBV12-3/TRBV12-4
cdr3_aa: CASKEPSGSYNEQFF
cdr3_nt: TGTGCCAGCAAAGAGCCTAGCGGCTCCTACAATGAGCAGTTCTTC

d_call: -
j_call: TRBJ2-5
clone_size: many
v_call: TRBV5-5
cdr3_aa: CASSLGPSQETQYF
cdr3_nt: TGTGCCAGCAGCTTGGGGCCTAGCCAAGAGACCCAGTACTTC